This TCR beta chain derives from a study of T cell changes during pregnancy in multiple sclerosis. The length of the CDR3 is 17 residues. Trimming shortened V by 2 bases and J by 2 bases, and 16 bases separated the two germline ends. CDR1 and CDR2 from the germline V gene are SEHNR and FQNEAQ (reference sequence). Assay: immunoSEQ multiplex PCR; the TCRdb copy retains only in-frame clones and omits some. The sample shows some 58,000 clones, around 96% of them seen only once. This TCR was recovered from a female donor with multiple sclerosis, enrolled in a pregnancy study. The sample consisted of CD8+ T cells from peripheral blood mononuclear cells, taken after pregnancy. The chain is built from TRBV7-9 and TRBJ2-1, with D tentatively TRBD2 (7 bases). For the CDR3, the DNA is TGTGCCAGCAGCTTATGGGTGCAGGGGAGGGCCTACAATGAGCAGTTCTTC. Protein: CASSLWVQGRAYNEQFF.